This T cell receptor beta chain was captured in a study of OX40 agonist ivuxolimab in advanced cancers. General study findings and limits: Clonal expansion in partial responders at 0.1-3.0 mg/kg ranked among the lowest. On average, a greater number of expanded clones characterised CD8+ T cells relative to CD4+.

In regard to this clone: What it recognizes is unknown.

CDR1 MNHEY and CDR2 SMNVEV come from the germline V gene (reference sequence). This CDR3 comprises 16 residues. With 6 bases clipped from V and 1 base from J, the junction kept 3 bases outside the gene matches. The table came from immunoSEQ multiplex PCR; TCRdb's copy has only in-frame clones and leaves some out. The sample yields about 67,000 clones, 87% seen once. The starting material was CD4+ or CD8+ T cells sorted from blood, obtained in a trial of the OX40 agonist ivuxolimab. The rearrangement uses TRBV27 and TRBJ2-2, with 12 bases aligning to TRBD2. This TCR was recovered from an adult with an advanced solid tumor such as melanoma, head and neck, liver or kidney cancer. The CDR3 protein is CASRVLAGGNTGELFF. In DNA, the CDR3 is TGTGCCAGCAGGGTACTAGCGGGGGGGAACACCGGGGAGCTGTTTTTT.